This T cell receptor (beta chain) was identified in a study of CD8+CD57+ T cells in acquired aplastic anemia. Study-level background: Sorted CD4+ and CD8+ cells yielded DNA averaging approximately 3 ug. Overall study findings and caveats: Shared by patients and controls, some 29 CD8+ CDR3s were abundant in patients.

V shed 6 bases and J shed 10 bases, with 16 bases lying between them. The length of the CDR3 is 13 residues. TCR beta VDJ and CDR3 profiling used genomic DNA as template. TCRdb redid the calling of the reads with MiXCR, one entry per CDR3 protein. The sample records 200,000 to 250,000 distinct CDR3 sequences, approximately 60% being singletons. Flow cytometry had shown expanded CD8+CD57+ cells in the patients chosen for sequencing. This clonotype is a singleton in its sample. Its antigen is unidentified. The clonotype was recovered from a human donor with aplastic anemia. The chain is built from TRBV12-3 or TRBV12-4 and TRBJ2-1; D might be TRBD1 (5 bases). The sequenced material came from sorted CD4+, CD8+, or CD8+CD57+ T cells (not recorded which) from PBMCs. CDR3 sequence reads: CASRNRQQGEQFF. The CDR3 coding sequence is TGTGCCAGCAGGAACAGGCAGCAGGGCGAGCAGTTCTTC.